Listed below are T cell receptor beta chains from one sample, sequenced in a study of control samples from healthy donors and cancer patients. Measured with immunoSEQ multiplex PCR; TCRdb has only the in-frame clones, and not every one. The sample lists 150,000 to 180,000 clones; about 94% were seen once. Specimen: blood. These receptors came from a man aged 35-49 years in good health. The CDR3 runs from the conserved cysteine through the conserved F or W. D genes are given only for firm matches. Not all rows give a size; the values are once, few, many and, for expanded clones, a class.

-	-	TRBV7-2	TRBJ1-4	CASSLAGPSEKLFF	TGTGCCAGCAGCTTAGCAGGTCCATCTGAAAAACTGTTTTTT
-	-	TRBV12-3/TRBV12-4	TRBJ1-1	CASSLGSRYEAFF	TGTGCCAGCAGTTTAGGATCCAGATATGAAGCTTTCTTT
TRBD1	-	TRBV28	TRBJ2-1	CASKTGGVGNEQFF	TGTGCCAGCAAAACAGGGGGCGTCGGCAATGAGCAGTTCTTC
TRBD1	-	TRBV6-5	TRBJ1-4	CASSRQGAEEKLFF	TGTGCCAGCAGCCGCCAGGGGGCAGAGGAAAAACTGTTTTTT
TRBD1	-	TRBV7-9	TRBJ1-2	CASSSPTGDGYTF	TGTGCCAGCAGCTCCCCGACAGGGGATGGCTACACCTTC
TRBD2	-	TRBV19	TRBJ2-1	CASSIGLAGGNEQFF	TGTGCCAGTAGTATCGGTCTAGCGGGGGGCAATGAGCAGTTCTTC
-	-	TRBV29-1	TRBJ2-2	CSVAPGKGGWNTGELFF	TGCAGCGTTGCCCCCGGTAAGGGGGGGTGGAACACCGGGGAGCTGTTTTTT
-	-	TRBV19	TRBJ1-5	CASNVPGNQPQHF	TGTGCCAGTAACGTACCAGGGAATCAGCCCCAGCATTTT
-	-	TRBV24-1	TRBJ2-2	CATSKGLGTGELFF	TGTGCCACCAGTAAGGGTCTGGGCACCGGGGAGCTGTTTTTT
-	-	TRBV5-4	TRBJ1-4	CASSLGGPSGELFF	TGTGCCAGCAGCTTGGGGGGACCCTCTGGGGAACTGTTTTTT
TRBD2	once	TRBV5-6	TRBJ2-7	CASSFLRGGLYEQYF	TGTGCCAGCAGCTTTTTGCGGGGGGGACTCTACGAGCAGTACTTC
-	-	TRBV2	TRBJ2-6	CASSRSGANVLTF	TGTGCCAGCAGTCGATCTGGGGCCAACGTCCTGACTTTC
TRBD1	once	TRBV6-5	TRBJ1-3	CASSYSRGENTIYF	TGTGCCAGCAGTTACAGCAGGGGGGAAAACACCATATATTTT
-	-	TRBV24-1	TRBJ2-1	CATSDSNRYNEQFF	TGTGCCACCAGTGATTCTAACAGGTACAATGAGCAGTTCTTC
TRBD1	-	TRBV19	TRBJ1-5	CASSIGNRGLDQPQHF	TGTGCCAGTAGTATAGGCAACAGGGGGCTGGATCAGCCCCAGCATTTT